This T cell receptor beta chain derives from a study of regulatory T cells in long-lasting Graves disease. HTBI primers from iRepertoire and Arm-PCR of CDR3 regions yielded the TCR beta libraries. Original data processing: The study identified roughly 59 TRBV and 13 to 15 TRBJ segments across samples. From the multiplex PCR reads, TCRdb called clonotypes with MiXCR, one entry per CDR3 protein. The authors' filters were not applied to this entry. Here the sample spans about 620,000 distinct CDR3 sequences, roughly 16% being singletons. Regarding time point: newly diagnosed GD, antithyroid drugs for less than 3 months. Construction of the TCR library relied on RNA isolated from PBMCs. Patients of an endocrinology department in Xi'an, China, were included. V lost 5 bases to trimming and J lost 4 bases, with 12 bases between them. Germline V gene sequence: CDR1 MGHRA, CDR2 YSYEKL. The CDR3 is made up of 13 amino acids.

The sample was also linked to a second study, of T cells in Graves' hyperthyroidism and ophthalmopathy. From that report: With the HTBI primer set, the TCR CDR3 went through a first round of RT-PCR.

The TCR sequence derives from a woman aged 25 to 45 with Graves disease. The chain recombines TRBV4-1 with TRBJ2-7; D not certain. Specimen: peripheral blood mononuclear cells (PBMCs), collected at new diagnosis, from a patient treated with antithyroid drugs. DNA for the CDR3: TGCGCCAGCAGCGCCATGGACGGATACGAGCAGTACTTC. Residues: CASSAMDGYEQYF.